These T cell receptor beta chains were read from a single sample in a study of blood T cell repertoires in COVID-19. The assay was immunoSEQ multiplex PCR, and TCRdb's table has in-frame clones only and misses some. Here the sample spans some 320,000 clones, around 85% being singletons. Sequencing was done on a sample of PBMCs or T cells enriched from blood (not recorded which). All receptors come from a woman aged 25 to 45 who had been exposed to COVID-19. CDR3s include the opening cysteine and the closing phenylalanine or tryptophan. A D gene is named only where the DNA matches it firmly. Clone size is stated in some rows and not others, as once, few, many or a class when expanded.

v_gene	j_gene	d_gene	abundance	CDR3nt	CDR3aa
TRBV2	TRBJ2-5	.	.	TGTGCCAGCGGGCAGGCTAGCTTAACCGGGACCCAGTACTTC	CASGQASLTGTQYF
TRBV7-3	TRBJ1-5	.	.	TGTGCCAGCAGCTTACAACAGGGAATGGCCCAGCATTTT	CASSLQQGMAQHF
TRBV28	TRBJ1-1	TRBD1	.	TGTGCCAGCAGTCAAATACAGGGGACGGGCACTGAAGCTTTCTTT	CASSQIQGTGTEAFF
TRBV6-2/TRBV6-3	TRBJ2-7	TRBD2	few	TGTGCCAGCAGTGAGACGGGACTACTCTCCTACGAGCAGTACTTC	CASSETGLLSYEQYF
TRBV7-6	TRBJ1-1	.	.	TGTGCCAGCAGCTTGGACAGAAGCACTGAAGCTTTCTTT	CASSLDRSTEAFF
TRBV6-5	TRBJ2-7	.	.	TGTGCCAGCAGTTCTCAACTCGAGAGGGAGCAGTACTTC	CASSSQLEREQYF
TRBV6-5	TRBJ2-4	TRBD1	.	TGTGCCAGCAGTACGCTGGGGACAGGGGTGAACATTCAGTACTTC	CASSTLGTGVNIQYF
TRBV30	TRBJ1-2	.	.	TGTGCCTGGAGCGGTTACGGGACTAACTATGGCTACACCTTC	CAWSGYGTNYGYTF
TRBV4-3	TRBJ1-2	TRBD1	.	TGCGCCAGCAGCCAAGATCCCCAGGGGGTGGATGGCTACACCTTC	CASSQDPQGVDGYTF
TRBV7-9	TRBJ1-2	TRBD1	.	TGTGCCAGCAGCTCAGCAGGGGGTTCTAACTATGGCTACACCTTC	CASSSAGGSNYGYTF
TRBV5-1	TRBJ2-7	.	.	TGCGCCAGCAGATCTGACACCTACGAGCAGTACTTC	CASRSDTYEQYF
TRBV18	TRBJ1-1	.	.	TGTGCCAGCTCTTTGACAGATGAAGCTTTCTTT	CASSLTDEAFF
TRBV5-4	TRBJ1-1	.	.	TGTGCCAGCAGGACCAGCGGGGGTTGGAGTACTGAAGCTTTCTTT	CASRTSGGWSTEAFF
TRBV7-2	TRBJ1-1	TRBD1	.	TGTGCCAGCATCCAGGGGGTAAGGACTGAAGCTTTCTTT	CASIQGVRTEAFF
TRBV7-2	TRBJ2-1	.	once	TGTGCCAGCAGCCGGGACATACAGATCTTC	CASSRDIQIF
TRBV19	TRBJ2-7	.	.	TGTGCCAGTAGTATAAGCGGAGCACCCTACGAGCAGTACTTC	CASSISGAPYEQYF
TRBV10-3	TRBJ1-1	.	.	TGTGCCATAGCCTACCCGGACAGGAACACTGAAGCTTTCTTT	CAIAYPDRNTEAFF
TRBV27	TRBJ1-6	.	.	TGTGCCAGCAGTCCCATAATGACAGGCCTTAATTCACCCCTCCACTTT	CASSPIMTGLNSPLHF
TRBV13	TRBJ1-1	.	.	TGTGCCAGCAGCTTAGCCGGGAACACTGAAGCTTTCTTT	CASSLAGNTEAFF
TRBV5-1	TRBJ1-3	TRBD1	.	TGCGCCAGCAGCCCGGGGACAGTAGGAAACACCATATATTTT	CASSPGTVGNTIYF
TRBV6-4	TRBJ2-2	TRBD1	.	TGTGCCAGCAGTGATGCGACAGGGGAAATAACCGGGGAGCTGTTTTTT	CASSDATGEITGELFF
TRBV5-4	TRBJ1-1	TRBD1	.	TGTGCCAGCAGCTCCTACAGGGGCATTACGAACACTGAAGCTTTCTTT	CASSSYRGITNTEAFF
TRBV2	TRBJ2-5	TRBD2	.	TGTGCCAGCAGTGAATCGACTAGCGGGGGGGGTAGTGAGACCCAGTACTTC	CASSESTSGGGSETQYF
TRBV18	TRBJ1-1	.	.	TGTGCCAGTGGAGGCGGGGAACATGAAGCTTTCTTT	CASGGGEHEAFF
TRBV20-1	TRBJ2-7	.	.	TGCAGTGCTTCTCCCTTCGGGGAGCAGTACTTC	CSASPFGEQYF
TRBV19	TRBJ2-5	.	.	TGTGCCAGTAGTACTGGACAGCAAGAGACCCAGTACTTC	CASSTGQQETQYF
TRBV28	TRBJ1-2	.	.	TGTGCCAGCAGTTTCAAGTCAGATGGCTACACCTTC	CASSFKSDGYTF
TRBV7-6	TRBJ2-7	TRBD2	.	TGTGCCAGCAGCTTAGCCCGGCGGGGGGGCCTCCTTGGACACGAGCAGTACTTC	CASSLARRGGLLGHEQYF
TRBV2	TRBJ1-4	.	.	TGTGCCAGCAGTGGGGCCGATCTAACTAATGAAAAACTGTTTTTT	CASSGADLTNEKLFF
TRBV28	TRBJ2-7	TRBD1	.	TGTGCCAGCAGTACCCGGGACAGGCTCTACGAGCAGTACTTC	CASSTRDRLYEQYF
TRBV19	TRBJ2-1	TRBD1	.	TGTGCCACCCAGGGGGCATCTAATGAGCAGTTCTTC	CATQGASNEQFF
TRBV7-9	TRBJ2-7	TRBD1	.	TGTGCCAGCAGCTTATCAGGGGGTAACTACGAGCAGTACTTC	CASSLSGGNYEQYF
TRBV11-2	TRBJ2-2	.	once	TGTGCCAGCAGTCGGAGCGTGAACACCGGGGAGCTGTTTTTT	CASSRSVNTGELFF
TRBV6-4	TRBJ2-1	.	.	TGTGCCAGCAGTGACTCGAGGGGAGGGGGCAATGAGCAGTTCTTC	CASSDSRGGGNEQFF
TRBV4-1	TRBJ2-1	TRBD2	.	TGCGCCAGCAGCCAAGTCAGGACTAGCGGGGGGGGGAGCTCCTACAATGAGCAGTTCTTC	CASSQVRTSGGGSSYNEQFF